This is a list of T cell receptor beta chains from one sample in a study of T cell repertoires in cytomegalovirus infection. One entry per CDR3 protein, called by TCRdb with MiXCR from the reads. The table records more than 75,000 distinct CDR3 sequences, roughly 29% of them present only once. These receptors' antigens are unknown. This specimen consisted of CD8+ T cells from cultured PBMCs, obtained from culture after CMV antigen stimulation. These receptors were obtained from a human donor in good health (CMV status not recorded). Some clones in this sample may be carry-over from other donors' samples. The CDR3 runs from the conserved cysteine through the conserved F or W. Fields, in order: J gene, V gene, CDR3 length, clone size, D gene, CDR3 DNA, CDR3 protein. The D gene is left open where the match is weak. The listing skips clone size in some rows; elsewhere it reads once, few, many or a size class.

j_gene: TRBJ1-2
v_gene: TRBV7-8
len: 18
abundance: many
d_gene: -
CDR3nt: TGTGCCAGCAGCTTAATAGTACTCAGGGCAGGCCAGGACTATGGCTACACCTTC
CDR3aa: CASSLIVLRAGQDYGYTF

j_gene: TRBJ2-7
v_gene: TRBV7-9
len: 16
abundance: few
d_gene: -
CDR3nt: TGTGCCAGCAGCATTTTATGGACTGCTAGCTCCTACGAGCAGTACTTC
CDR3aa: CASSILWTASSYEQYF

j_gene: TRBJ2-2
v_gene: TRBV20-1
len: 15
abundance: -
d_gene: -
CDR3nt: TGCAGTGCTACGGGACTCTCCGGGTACACCGGGGAGCTGTTTTTT
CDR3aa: CSATGLSGYTGELFF

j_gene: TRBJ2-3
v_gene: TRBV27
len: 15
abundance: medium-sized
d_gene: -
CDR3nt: TGTGCCAGCAGTTTTTTGGGCAGCCGGGGAGATACGCAGTATTTT
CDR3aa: CASSFLGSRGDTQYF

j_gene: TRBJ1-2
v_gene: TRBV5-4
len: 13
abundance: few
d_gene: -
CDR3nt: TGTGCCAGCAGGCCGGGGGTCGACGATGGCTACACCTTC
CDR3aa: CASRPGVDDGYTF

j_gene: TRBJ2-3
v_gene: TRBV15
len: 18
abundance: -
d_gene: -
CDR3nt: TGTGCCACCAGCAGGCCCAGGAGCCAGGGCTGGGGCACAGATACGCAGTATTTT
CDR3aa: CATSRPRSQGWGTDTQYF

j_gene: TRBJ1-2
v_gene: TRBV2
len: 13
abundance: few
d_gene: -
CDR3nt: TGTGCCACCTATCCCACACTGGGGTATGGCTACACCTTC
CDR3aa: CATYPTLGYGYTF

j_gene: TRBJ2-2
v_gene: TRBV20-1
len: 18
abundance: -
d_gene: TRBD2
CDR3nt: TGCAGTGCTAGTGCTGCCGGGACTAAACTTGCGAACACCGGGGAGCTGTTTTTT
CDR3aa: CSASAAGTKLANTGELFF

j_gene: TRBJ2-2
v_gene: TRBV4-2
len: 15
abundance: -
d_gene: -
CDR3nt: TGTGCCAGCAGCGTTGGACCGCTGAACACCGGGGAGCTGTTTTTT
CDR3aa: CASSVGPLNTGELFF

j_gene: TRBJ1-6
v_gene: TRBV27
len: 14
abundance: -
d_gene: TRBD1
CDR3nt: TGTGCCAGCAGACAGACAGGGGGCCTTTCACCCCTCCACTTT
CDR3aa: CASRQTGGLSPLHF

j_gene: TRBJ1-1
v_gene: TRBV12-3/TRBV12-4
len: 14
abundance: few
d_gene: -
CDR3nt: TGTGCCAGCAGTTCTTCTATCATGAACACTGAAGCTTTCTTT
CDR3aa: CASSSSIMNTEAFF

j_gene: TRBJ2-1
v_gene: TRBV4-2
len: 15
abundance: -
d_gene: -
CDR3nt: TGTGCCAGCAGCCAAGTCCGGGGGGCCCACAATGAGCAGTTCTTC
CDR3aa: CASSQVRGAHNEQFF

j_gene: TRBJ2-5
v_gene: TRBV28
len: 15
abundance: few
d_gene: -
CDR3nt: TGTGCCAGCAGTGACCCGGAAAGGGCGCAAGAGACCCAGTACTTC
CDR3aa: CASSDPERAQETQYF

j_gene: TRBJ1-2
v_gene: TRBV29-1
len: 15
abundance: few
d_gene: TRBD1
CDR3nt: TGCAGCGTTGATGCAGACGGGGACAGTTACTATGGCTACACCTTC
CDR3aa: CSVDADGDSYYGYTF

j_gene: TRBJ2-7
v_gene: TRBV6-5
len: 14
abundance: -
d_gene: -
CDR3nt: TGTGCCAGCAGTTACGCCTGGGGGCACTACGAGCAGTACTTC
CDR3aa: CASSYAWGHYEQYF

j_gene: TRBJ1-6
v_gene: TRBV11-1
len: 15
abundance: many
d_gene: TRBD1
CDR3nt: TGTGCCAGCAGCGTCCGGGACAGTAATAATTCACCCCTCCACTTT
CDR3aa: CASSVRDSNNSPLHF

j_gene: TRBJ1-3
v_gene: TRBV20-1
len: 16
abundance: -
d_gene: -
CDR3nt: TGCAGTGCTAGAGACTTTGGGACTAACTCTGGAAACACCATATATTTT
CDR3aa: CSARDFGTNSGNTIYF

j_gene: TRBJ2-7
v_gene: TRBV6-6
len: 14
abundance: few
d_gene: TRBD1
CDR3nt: TGTGCCAGCAGTTACTCGACAGGGGGCTACGAGCAGTACTTC
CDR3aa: CASSYSTGGYEQYF

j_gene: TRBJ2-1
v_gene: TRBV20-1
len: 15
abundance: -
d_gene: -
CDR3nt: TGCAGTGCTAGGGGGAGTCAGAATTCCTACAATGAGCAGTTCTTC
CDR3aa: CSARGSQNSYNEQFF

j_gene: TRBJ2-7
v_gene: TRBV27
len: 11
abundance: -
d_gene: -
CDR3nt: TGTGCCTCGGGCGGCCTAGGCGAGCAGTACTTC
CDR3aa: CASGGLGEQYF

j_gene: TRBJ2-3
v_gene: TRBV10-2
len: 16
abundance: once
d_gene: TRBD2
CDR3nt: TGCGCCAGCAGTGAATCAGCGGGGGCCCTCACAGATACGCAGTATTTT
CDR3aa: CASSESAGALTDTQYF

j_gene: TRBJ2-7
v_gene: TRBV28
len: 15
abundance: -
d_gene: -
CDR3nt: TGTGCCAGCAGCCCCGGGAAGGTCATTTCCTACGAGCAGTACTTC
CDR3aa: CASSPGKVISYEQYF

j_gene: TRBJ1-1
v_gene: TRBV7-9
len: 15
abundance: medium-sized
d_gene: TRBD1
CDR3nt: TGTGCCAGCAGCTTCCAGACAGGGATGAACACTGAAGCTTTCTTT
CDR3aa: CASSFQTGMNTEAFF

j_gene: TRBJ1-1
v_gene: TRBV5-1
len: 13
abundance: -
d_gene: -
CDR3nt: TGCGCCAGCAGCTTTACAGGCGTGACTGAAGCTTTCTTT
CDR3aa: CASSFTGVTEAFF

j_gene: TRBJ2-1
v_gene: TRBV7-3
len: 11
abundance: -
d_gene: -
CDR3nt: TGTGCCAGCAGCATCTTTGGTGAGCAGTTCTTC
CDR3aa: CASSIFGEQFF

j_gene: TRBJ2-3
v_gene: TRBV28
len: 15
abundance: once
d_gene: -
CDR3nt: TGTGCCAGCAGCTTCCGACTCTCTAGCACAGATACGCAGTATTTT
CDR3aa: CASSFRLSSTDTQYF

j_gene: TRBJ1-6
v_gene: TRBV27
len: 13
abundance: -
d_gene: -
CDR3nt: TGTGCCAGCAGCCCCCCCGATAATTCACCCCTCCACTTT
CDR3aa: CASSPPDNSPLHF

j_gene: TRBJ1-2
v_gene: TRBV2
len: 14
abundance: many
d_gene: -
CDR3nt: TGTGCCAGCAGAATACATTCAAGGGGCTATGGCTACACCTTC
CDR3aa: CASRIHSRGYGYTF

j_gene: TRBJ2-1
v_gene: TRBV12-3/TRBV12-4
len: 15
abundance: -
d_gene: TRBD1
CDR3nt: TGTGCCAGCAGTTTAGGGACAGGGGCATACAATGAGCAGTTCTTC
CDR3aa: CASSLGTGAYNEQFF

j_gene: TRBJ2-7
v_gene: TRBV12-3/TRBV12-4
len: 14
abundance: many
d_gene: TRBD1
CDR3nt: TGTGCCAGCAGCAAACAGGGGATACTTTACGAGCAGTACTTC
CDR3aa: CASSKQGILYEQYF

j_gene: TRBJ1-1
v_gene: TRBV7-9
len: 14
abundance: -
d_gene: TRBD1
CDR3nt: TGTGCCAGCAGCTTGCCAGGGGGCCGGACTGAAGCTTTCTTT
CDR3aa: CASSLPGGRTEAFF

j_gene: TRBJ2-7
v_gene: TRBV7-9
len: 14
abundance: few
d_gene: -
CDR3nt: TGTGCCAGCAGCTCGCCGCGCACAATCTACGAGCAGTACTTC
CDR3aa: CASSSPRTIYEQYF

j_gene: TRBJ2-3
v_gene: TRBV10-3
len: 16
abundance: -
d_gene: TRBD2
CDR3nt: TGTGCCATCAGTGAACTCAGCGGGGGATCAACAGATACGCAGTATTTT
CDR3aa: CAISELSGGSTDTQYF

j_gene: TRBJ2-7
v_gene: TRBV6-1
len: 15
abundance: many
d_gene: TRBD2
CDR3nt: TGTGCCAGCAGTCCACTAGCGGGGGGGACCTACGAGCAGTACTTC
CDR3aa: CASSPLAGGTYEQYF

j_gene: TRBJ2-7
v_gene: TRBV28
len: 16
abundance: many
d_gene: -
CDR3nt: TGTGCCAGCAGTTTAGCCCTCGAAGGCCTTTCCTACGAGCAGTACTTC
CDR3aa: CASSLALEGLSYEQYF

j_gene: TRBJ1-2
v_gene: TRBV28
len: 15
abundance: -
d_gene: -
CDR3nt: TGTGCCAGCAGTTTATTACCGACAGGAAACTATGGCTACACCTTC
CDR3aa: CASSLLPTGNYGYTF

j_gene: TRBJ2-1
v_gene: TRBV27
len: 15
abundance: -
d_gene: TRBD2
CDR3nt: TGTGCCAGCAGTACTGCGGGGGGCCTCTACAATGAGCAGTTCTTC
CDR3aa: CASSTAGGLYNEQFF

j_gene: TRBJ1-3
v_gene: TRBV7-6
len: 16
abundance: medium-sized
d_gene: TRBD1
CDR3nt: TGTGCCAGCAGCTTAGGATGGACAGGAATTGGAAACACCATATATTTT
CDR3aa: CASSLGWTGIGNTIYF

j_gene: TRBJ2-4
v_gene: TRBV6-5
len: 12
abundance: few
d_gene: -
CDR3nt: TGTGCCAGCAGTTACGAAGGGAACATTCAGTACTTC
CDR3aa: CASSYEGNIQYF

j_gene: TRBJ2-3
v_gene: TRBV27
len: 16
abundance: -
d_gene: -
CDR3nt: TGTGCCAGCAGTTCGACTTCTTACTCTAGCACAGATACGCAGTATTTT
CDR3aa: CASSSTSYSSTDTQYF

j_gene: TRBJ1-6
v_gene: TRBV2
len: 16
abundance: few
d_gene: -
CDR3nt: TGTGCCAGCAGTGAACCGCAGTCGTCCTATAATTCACCCCTCCACTTT
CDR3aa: CASSEPQSSYNSPLHF

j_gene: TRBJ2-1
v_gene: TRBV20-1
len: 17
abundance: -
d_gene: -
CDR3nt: TGCAGTGCTAGAGATCTAATACAGGGAGCCGCCTACAATGAGCAGTTCTTC
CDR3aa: CSARDLIQGAAYNEQFF

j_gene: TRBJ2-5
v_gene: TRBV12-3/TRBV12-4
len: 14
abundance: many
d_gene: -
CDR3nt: TGTGCCAGCAGTACCCGGGACCGTGGGGAGACCCAGTACTTC
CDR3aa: CASSTRDRGETQYF

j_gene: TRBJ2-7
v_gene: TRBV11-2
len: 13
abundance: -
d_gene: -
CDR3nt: TGTGCCAGCAGCTTAGTCTTTACCTACGAGCAGTACTTC
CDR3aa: CASSLVFTYEQYF

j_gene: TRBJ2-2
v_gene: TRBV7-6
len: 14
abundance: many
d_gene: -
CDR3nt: TGTGCCAGCAGCTTAGGTGCGAACACCGGGGAGCTGTTTTTT
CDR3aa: CASSLGANTGELFF